These 9 T cell receptor beta chains share one sample of origin, sequenced in a study of beta chain features in type 1 diabetes. The isolated RNA, all of it, was reverse transcribed, so expressed TCRB transcripts were what got sequenced. The protocol was immunoSEQ multiplex PCR, while the TCRdb copy is restricted to in-frame clones and leaves out a portion. The table lists around 190,000 clones, around 13% of them singletons. What was sequenced was central memory CD4+ T cells from blood. These receptors were collected from a woman under 30 in good health.

This clone was observed a handful of times. The chain has TRBV7-2 and TRBJ2-2, with 14 positions matching TRBD2. CDR1 SGHTA and CDR2 FQGNSA come from the germline V gene. V trimming: 8 bases; J trimming: 7 bases; junction bases outside the gene matches: 6. The CDR3 is 15 amino acids. As DNA, the CDR3 is TGTGCCAGCCCCGGGACTAGCGGGAGTGGCGGGGAGCTGTTTTTT. It codes for CASPGTSGSGGELFF.

V is TRBV7-9 and J is TRBJ1-5; a weak D match, TRBD1 (5 bases). Trimming left V 5 bases short and J 3 bases short, with 14 bases between. Germline values: CDR1 SEHNR, CDR2 FQNEAQ (reference sequence). The CDR3 contains 15 residues. CDR3 DNA sequence: TGTGCCAGCAGCAAGGGGCCAGAGATCAATCAGCCCCAGCATTTT. Its translation: CASSKGPEINQPQHF.

This rearrangement joins TRBV5-6 to TRBJ2-3; 7 bases map to TRBD2. With 4 bases clipped from V and 7 bases from J, the junction kept 6 bases outside the gene matches. Germline V gives CDR1 SGHDT, CDR2 YYEEEE. The CDR3 has 13 residues. CDR3 sequence: CASSTTSANTQYF. Here the CDR3 DNA reads TGTGCCAGCAGCACCACTAGCGCCAATACGCAGTATTTT.

This clone was detected only a few times. V and J are TRBV28 and TRBJ1-5, with 10 bases aligning to TRBD1. This CDR3 is built from 16 residues. CDR1 MDHEN and CDR2 SYDVKM come from the germline V gene. V dropped 9 bases and J dropped 7; count of bases not matched to a gene: 15. The CDR3 loop is CASNTRRQGAGQPQHF. Here the CDR3 DNA reads TGTGCCAGTAATACTCGACGACAGGGGGCGGGCCAGCCCCAGCATTTT. Variable domain in full (rest from reference TRBV28 and TRBJ1-5): DVKVTQSSRYLVKRTGEKVFLECVQDMDHENMFWYRQDPGLGLRLIYFSYDVKMKEKGDIPEGYSVSREKKERFSLILESASTNQTSMYLCASNTRRQGAGQPQHFGDGTRLSIL.

This clone was seen many times. This chain uses TRBV10-3 with TRBJ2-7, with a weak D call TRBD1 (5 bases). CDR3 length equals 13 residues. Per the germline V gene, CDR1 is ENHRY and CDR2 is SYGVKD. Trimming shortened V by 4 bases and J by 3 bases, and 10 bases separated the two germline ends. DNA of the CDR3: TGTGCCATCAGTGCAGGGAACCTCTACGAGCAGTACTTC. This translates into CAISAGNLYEQYF.

The rearrangement links TRBV25-1 to TRBJ1-3; 7 bases fit TRBD1. Germline V lookup: CDR1 MGHDK, CDR2 SYGVNS. V lost 4 bases, J lost 0 bases, and 9 bases stayed unmatched. The CDR3 consists of 17 residues. The CDR3 sequence: CASSGFGQAISGNTIYF. CDR3 sequence (DNA): TGTGCCAGCAGTGGGTTTGGACAGGCGATCTCTGGAAACACCATATATTTT.

A few counts support this clone. The chain combines TRBV7-9 with TRBJ1-2; 9 positions agree with TRBD1. Germline loops: CDR1 SEHNR, CDR2 FQNEAQ (reference sequence). Losses at the gene ends were 10 bases for V and 1 base for J; bases not matched to a gene: 7. The CDR3 is made up of 14 amino acids. The CDR3 DNA sequence: TGTGCCATCAAAAGACAGGGGGTTAACTATGGCTACACCTTC. Residues: CAIKRQGVNYGYTF.

The chain joins TRBV6-1 to TRBJ2-5; no reliable D call. V shed 8 bases and J shed 2 bases, with 6 bases lying between them. CDR3 length: 11 residues. The germline V gene has CDR1 MNHNS and CDR2 SASEGT. The CDR3 loop is CASQQQETQYF. The DNA for the CDR3 is TGTGCCAGCCAACAACAAGAGACCCAGTACTTC.

This chain joins TRBV6-5 and TRBJ2-7, with 7 bases matching TRBD1. From germline, CDR1 is MNHEY and CDR2 SVGAGI. With V trimmed by 6 bases and J by 2 bases, 10 bases remained unmatched. The CDR3 runs 15 residues. The CDR3 protein is CASRPRRGLAYEQYF. CDR3 nucleotide sequence: TGTGCCAGCAGACCCCGAAGGGGGCTGGCCTACGAGCAGTACTTC.